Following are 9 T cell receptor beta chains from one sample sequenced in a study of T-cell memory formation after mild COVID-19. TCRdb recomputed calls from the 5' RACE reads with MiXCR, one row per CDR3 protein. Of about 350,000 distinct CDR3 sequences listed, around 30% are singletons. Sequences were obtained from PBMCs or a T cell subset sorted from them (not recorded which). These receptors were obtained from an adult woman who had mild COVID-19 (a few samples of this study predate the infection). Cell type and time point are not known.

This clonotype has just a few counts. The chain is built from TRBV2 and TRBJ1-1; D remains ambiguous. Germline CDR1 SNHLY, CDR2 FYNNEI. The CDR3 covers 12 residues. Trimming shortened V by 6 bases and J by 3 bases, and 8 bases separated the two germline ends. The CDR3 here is CASRGWDTEAFF. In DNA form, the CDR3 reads TGTGCCAGCAGGGGCTGGGACACTGAAGCTTTCTTT.

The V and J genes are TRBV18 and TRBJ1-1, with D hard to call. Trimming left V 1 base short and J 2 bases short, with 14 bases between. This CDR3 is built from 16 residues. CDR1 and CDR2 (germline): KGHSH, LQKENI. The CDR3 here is CASSPQAGRENTEAFF. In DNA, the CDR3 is TGTGCCAGCTCACCACAGGCGGGGAGAGAAAACACTGAAGCTTTCTTT. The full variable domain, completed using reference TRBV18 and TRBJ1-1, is NAGVMQNPRHLVRRRGQEARLRCSPMKGHSHVYWYRQLPEEGLKFMVYLQKENIIDESGMPKERFSAEFPKEGPSILRIQQVVRGDSAAYFCASSPQAGRENTEAFFGQGTRLTVV.

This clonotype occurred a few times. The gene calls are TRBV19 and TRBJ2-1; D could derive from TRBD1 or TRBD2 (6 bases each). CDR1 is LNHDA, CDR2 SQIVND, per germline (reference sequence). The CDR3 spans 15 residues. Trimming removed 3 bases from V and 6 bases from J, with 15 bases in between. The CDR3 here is CASSMEGGRSNEQFF. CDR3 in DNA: TGTGCCAGTAGTATGGAGGGGGGTCGATCCAATGAGCAGTTCTTC. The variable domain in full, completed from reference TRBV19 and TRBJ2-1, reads DGGITQSPKYLFRKEGQNVTLSCEQNLNHDAMYWYRQDPGQGLRLIYYSQIVNDFQKGDIAEGYSVSREKKESFPLTVTSAQKNPTAFYLCASSMEGGRSNEQFFGPGTRLTVL.

This CDR3 reads CSASKGKSYEQYF. The CDR3 nucleotides read TGCAGTGCCAGCAAGGGAAAGTCCTACGAGCAGTACTTC. V usage is TRBV20-1 and J usage is TRBJ2-7; D call uncertain. The V and J ends lost 6 bases and 1 base respectively, with 13 bases between them. Per germline, CDR1 DFQATT and CDR2 SNEGSKA (reference sequence). The CDR3 is 13 residues long.

CDR3 residues: CASSEGRGAAYEQYF. The CDR3 bases are TGTGCCAGCAGTGAAGGCAGGGGAGCGGCGTACGAGCAGTACTTC. The chain recombines TRBV6-1 with TRBJ2-7; D might be TRBD1 (6 bases). Germline values: CDR1 MNHNS, CDR2 SASEGT. The CDR3 covers 15 residues. V was shortened by 1 base and J by 4 bases, with 14 bases between the two germline ends.

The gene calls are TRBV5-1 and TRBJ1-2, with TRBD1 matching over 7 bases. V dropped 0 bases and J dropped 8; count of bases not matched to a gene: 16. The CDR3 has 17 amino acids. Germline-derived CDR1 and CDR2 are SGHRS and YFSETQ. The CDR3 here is CASSLGDSPTTLGGYTF. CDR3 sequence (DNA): TGCGCCAGCAGCTTGGGGGACAGCCCGACGACTTTGGGGGGCTACACCTTC.

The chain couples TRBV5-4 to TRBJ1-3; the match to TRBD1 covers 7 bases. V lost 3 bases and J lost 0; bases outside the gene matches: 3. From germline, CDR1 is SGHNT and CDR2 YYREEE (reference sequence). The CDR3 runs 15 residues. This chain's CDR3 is CASSSRQGSGNTIYF. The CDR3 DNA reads TGTGCCAGCAGCTCCAGACAGGGCTCTGGAAACACCATATATTTT.

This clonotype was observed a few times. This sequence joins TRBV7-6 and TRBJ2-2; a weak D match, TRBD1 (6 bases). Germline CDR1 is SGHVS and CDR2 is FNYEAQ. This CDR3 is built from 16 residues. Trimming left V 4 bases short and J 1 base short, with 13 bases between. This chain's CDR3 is CASSSQQGRNTGELFF. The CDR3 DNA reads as TGTGCCAGCAGCTCTCAACAGGGAAGGAACACCGGGGAGCTGTTTTTT.

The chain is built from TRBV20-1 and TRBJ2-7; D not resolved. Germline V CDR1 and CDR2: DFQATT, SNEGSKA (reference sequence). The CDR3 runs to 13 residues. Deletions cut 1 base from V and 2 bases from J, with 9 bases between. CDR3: CSARAPLAYEQYF. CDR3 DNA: TGCAGTGCTAGAGCCCCCTTAGCCTACGAGCAGTACTTC.